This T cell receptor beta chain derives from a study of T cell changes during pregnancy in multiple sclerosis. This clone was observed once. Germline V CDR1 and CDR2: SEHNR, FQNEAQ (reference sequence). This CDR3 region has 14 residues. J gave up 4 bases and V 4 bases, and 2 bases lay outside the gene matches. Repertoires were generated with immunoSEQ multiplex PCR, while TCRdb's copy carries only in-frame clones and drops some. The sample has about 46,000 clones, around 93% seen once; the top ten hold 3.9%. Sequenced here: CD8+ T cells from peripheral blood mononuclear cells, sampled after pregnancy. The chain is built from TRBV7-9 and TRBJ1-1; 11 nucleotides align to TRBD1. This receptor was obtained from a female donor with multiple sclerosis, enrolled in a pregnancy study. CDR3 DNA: TGTGCCAGCAGCTCGGGACAGGGGGTCACTGAAGCTTTCTTT. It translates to CASSSGQGVTEAFF.